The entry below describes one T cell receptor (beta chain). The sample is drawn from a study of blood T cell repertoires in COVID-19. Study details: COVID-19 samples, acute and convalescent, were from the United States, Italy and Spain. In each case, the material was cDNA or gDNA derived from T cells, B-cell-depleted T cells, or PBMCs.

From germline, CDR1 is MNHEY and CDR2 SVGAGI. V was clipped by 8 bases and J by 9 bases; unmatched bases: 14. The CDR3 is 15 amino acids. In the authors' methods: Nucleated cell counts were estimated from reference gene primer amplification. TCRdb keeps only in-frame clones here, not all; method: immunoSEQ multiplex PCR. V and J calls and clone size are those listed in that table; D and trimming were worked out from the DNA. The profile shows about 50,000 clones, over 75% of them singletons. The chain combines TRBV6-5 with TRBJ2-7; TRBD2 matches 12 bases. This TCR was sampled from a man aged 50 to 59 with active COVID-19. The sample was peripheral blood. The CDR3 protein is CASEALAGGSTRQYF. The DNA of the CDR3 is TGTGCCAGCGAGGCCCTAGCGGGAGGGTCTACGAGGCAGTACTTC.